The T cell receptor (beta chain) under discussion was sequenced for a study of shared clonotypes between healthy human individuals. Study-level information: Donors had three CD4 naive, three CD4 memory, two CD8 naive and one CD8 memory plate apiece.

The V and J ends lost 3 bases and 8 bases respectively, with 17 bases between them. CDR3 size: 15 residues. In germline, CDR1 is MDHEN, CDR2 SYDVKM. Clones were read by immunoSEQ multiplex PCR, and TCRdb kept only the in-frame ones, dropping some. The data hold 1.4 million to 1.5 million clones, with approximately 97% observed a single time. Sequencing was done on a sample of naive CD4+ T cells sorted from blood. Subset: CD45RA+ positively selected. The clonotype originates from a man aged 30 to 45 in good health. V gene TRBV28 combines with J gene TRBJ1-3; weak D call: TRBD1 (6 bases). CDR3 DNA sequence: TGTGCCAGCAGTTTTGTCGACAGGCCGATTGACACCATATATTTT. Its protein product is CASSFVDRPIDTIYF. Drawing the rest from reference TRBV28 and TRBJ1-3, the complete variable domain is DVKVTQSSRYLVKRTGEKVFLECVQDMDHENMFWYRQDPGLGLRLIYFSYDVKMKEKGDIPEGYSVSREKKERFSLILESASTNQTSMYLCASSFVDRPIDTIYFGEGSWLTVV.